A selection of T cell receptor beta chains follows, all from one sample in a study of OX40 agonist ivuxolimab in advanced cancers. Clones were read by immunoSEQ multiplex PCR, and TCRdb kept only the in-frame ones, dropping some. The data show some 140,000 clones, over 75% seen once. The specimen was CD4+ or CD8+ T cells sorted from blood, collected in a trial of the OX40 agonist ivuxolimab. These receptors originate from an adult with an advanced solid tumor such as melanoma, head and neck, liver or kidney cancer. CDR3s leave out the opening cysteine and the closing phenylalanine or tryptophan. Fields, in order: V gene, CDR3 protein.

V gene: TRBV7-2
CDR3 protein: ASSPSGQVERAQH

V gene: TRBV7-6
CDR3 protein: ASSFIPWADTQY

V gene: TRBV30
CDR3 protein: AWSVGGEAF

V gene: TRBV7-2
CDR3 protein: ASSLAVGNQPQH

V gene: TRBV28
CDR3 protein: ASSLDHTDTQY

V gene: TRBV7-6
CDR3 protein: ASSKRGYDDSGANVLT

V gene: TRBV9
CDR3 protein: ASSPGFPNSYNEQF

V gene: TRBV2
CDR3 protein: ASRPGMGGMPQH

V gene: TRBV6-5
CDR3 protein: ASSSYSLQETQY

V gene: TRBV6-5
CDR3 protein: ASSYRPGDGNQPQH

V gene: TRBV7-2
CDR3 protein: ASSFAGTGGLGQPQH

V gene: TRBV6-5
CDR3 protein: ASRDTDFEAF

V gene: TRBV29-1
CDR3 protein: SAQGQGTDTQY

V gene: TRBV18
CDR3 protein: ASSLGRQGPRGQPQH

V gene: TRBV18
CDR3 protein: ASSLLGSSSTDTQY

V gene: TRBV19
CDR3 protein: ASSMGGREQY

V gene: TRBV29-1
CDR3 protein: SGGLDGNTEAF

V gene: TRBV9
CDR3 protein: ASSVSTGPIEQY

V gene: TRBV5-1
CDR3 protein: ASSLETGPSYGYT

V gene: TRBV15
CDR3 protein: ATSSGGGGSYNEQF

V gene: TRBV18
CDR3 protein: ASSAQGGEQY

V gene: TRBV2
CDR3 protein: ASETANTGELF

V gene: TRBV18
CDR3 protein: ASSRHRDRATEAF

V gene: TRBV7-8
CDR3 protein: ASSLVAGTHEQY

V gene: TRBV2
CDR3 protein: ASSDRGIGNQPQH

V gene: TRBV9
CDR3 protein: ASSGGSTEQF

V gene: TRBV6-4
CDR3 protein: ASSDLAGGSYNEQF

V gene: TRBV2
CDR3 protein: ASSGTESSYNSPLH

V gene: TRBV11-2
CDR3 protein: ASSLDLSSPEQY

V gene: TRBV5-6
CDR3 protein: ASSRDRGYEQY

V gene: TRBV7-9
CDR3 protein: ASSPAPTGREAF

V gene: TRBV19
CDR3 protein: ASEVGQRYSSYNEQF

V gene: TRBV15
CDR3 protein: ATSATVGGQQPQH

V gene: TRBV7-2
CDR3 protein: ASSRPPGYDYGYT

V gene: TRBV19
CDR3 protein: ASSTGQARPGGTEAF

V gene: TRBV25-1
CDR3 protein: ASRLGGPGELF

V gene: TRBV15
CDR3 protein: ATSLGGNFGNQPQH

V gene: TRBV5-1
CDR3 protein: ASSLNTEQY

V gene: TRBV5-1
CDR3 protein: ASILGGSYNEQF

V gene: TRBV5-4
CDR3 protein: ASSVTSGRPYEQY

V gene: TRBV21-1
CDR3 protein: ASSPRSRGTHGYT

V gene: TRBV5-1
CDR3 protein: ASSLSPLTGNGNTIY

V gene: TRBV10-3
CDR3 protein: AIRGGSMVYEQY

V gene: TRBV7-9
CDR3 protein: ASSFILAGANEQF

V gene: TRBV9
CDR3 protein: ASSPTGGQPQH

V gene: TRBV28
CDR3 protein: ASSDGTVGTEAF

V gene: TRBV7-8
CDR3 protein: ASSAKPVDTAYEQY

V gene: TRBV7-2
CDR3 protein: ASSLRRLAGDETQY

V gene: TRBV28
CDR3 protein: ASSSAGAAGEKLF

V gene: TRBV7-9
CDR3 protein: ASSLGGQPNQPQH